This T cell receptor beta chain comes out of a study of shared clonotypes between healthy human individuals. To note about this clone: Antigen: not known.

Study observations and caveats: Clonotype sharing among donors was thought likely to change with sequencing depth.

Researchers ran the assay at a deep level. Study processing details: There were no quality scores in the junction-only immunoSEQ sequences, so filtering differed. The repertoire was sequenced with immunoSEQ multiplex PCR; TCRdb's copy has only in-frame clones and lacks some. The DNA was the basis for D and trimming; V, J and clone size are from that table. This table has about 480,000 clones, 75% to 80% appearing once. The CDR3 sequence is 15 residues long. V lost 7 bases and J lost 2, with 15 bases in between. CDR1 LNHDA and CDR2 SQIVND come from the germline V gene (reference sequence). The TCR was taken from a woman between 40 and 50 years old in good health. Some clones in this sample may be carry-over from other donors' samples. The sequenced material came from PBMCs. The chain combines TRBV19 with TRBJ2-1; a weak D match, TRBD1 (6 bases). CDR3 loop: CASTAGQSAYNEQFF. CDR3 sequence (DNA): TGTGCCAGTACCGCAGGACAGTCCGCCTACAATGAGCAGTTCTTC.